Listed below are T cell receptor beta chains from one sample, sequenced in a study of cytomegalovirus exposure and HLA in healthy donors. Only in-frame clones appear in the TCRdb table, and some are missing; sequencing was by immunoSEQ multiplex PCR. Altogether roughly 250,000 clones are present, about 83% being singletons, with the ten largest covering 2.6%. Sequenced sample: PBMCs. These receptors originate from a young man in good health and CMV-seronegative. Both conserved end residues are part of each CDR3. The D gene is left open where the match is weak. Not every row has a clone size; where given, it reads once, few, many or a size class.

clone_size	j_call	v_call	d_call	cdr3_aa	cdr3_nt
NA	TRBJ1-4	TRBV19	TRBD1	CASSPYRGQDEKLFF	TGTGCCAGTAGTCCGTACAGGGGGCAAGATGAAAAACTGTTTTTT
NA	TRBJ2-1	TRBV5-1	NA	CASSSGPMRGNNEQFF	TGCGCCAGCAGCTCCGGGCCCATGCGGGGTAACAATGAGCAGTTCTTC
NA	TRBJ1-1	TRBV18	NA	CASSPNMNTEAFF	TGTGCCAGCTCACCTAATATGAACACTGAAGCTTTCTTT
NA	TRBJ2-7	TRBV5-6	NA	CASSQAYYEQYF	TGTGCCAGCAGCCAGGCGTACTACGAGCAGTACTTC
NA	TRBJ2-2	TRBV28	TRBD1	CASSFNRGPGELFF	TGTGCCAGCAGTTTTAACAGGGGGCCCGGGGAGCTGTTTTTT
NA	TRBJ2-3	TRBV6-1	NA	CASSEGLNTQYF	TGTGCCAGCAGTGAGGGACTTAATACGCAGTATTTT
NA	TRBJ2-4	TRBV4-1	NA	CASSRPEAAKNIQYF	TGCGCCAGCAGCCGCCCCGAGGCAGCCAAAAACATTCAGTACTTC
once	TRBJ1-6	TRBV2	TRBD1	CASSTDRLNSPLHF	TGTGCCAGCAGTACGGACAGGCTAAATTCACCCCTCCACTTT
NA	TRBJ2-7	TRBV18	TRBD1	CASSAGTGARGIQYF	TGTGCCAGCTCGGCCGGGACAGGGGCCCGCGGGATCCAGTACTTC
NA	TRBJ2-7	TRBV7-6	NA	CASSPTTVSYEQYF	TGTGCCAGCAGCCCGACGACAGTCTCCTACGAGCAGTACTTC
NA	TRBJ2-5	TRBV29-1	TRBD2	CSVVASGQETQYF	TGCAGCGTTGTGGCTAGCGGACAAGAGACCCAGTACTTC
NA	TRBJ2-3	TRBV6-6	NA	CAAAAGGTDTQYF	TGTGCCGCAGCAGCCGGAGGGACAGATACGCAGTATTTT
NA	TRBJ1-6	TRBV5-5	NA	CASSFGDNTSPLHF	TGTGCCAGCAGCTTTGGGGACAATACTTCACCCCTCCACTTT
NA	TRBJ2-1	TRBV27	TRBD2	CASSFSEGGSVYNEQFF	TGTGCCAGCAGTTTCTCGGAGGGCGGGAGTGTTTACAATGAGCAGTTCTTC